The 18 T cell receptor beta chains in this list originate from one sample, sequenced in a study of Graves' ophthalmopathy and Graves' hyperthyroidism. Amplified TCR beta CDR3 regions were obtained using RNA transcripts as template. HTBI primers were used in a first-round RT-PCR, which preceded a second-round multiplex PCR. TCRdb passed the multiplex PCR reads through MiXCR, listing each CDR3 protein once. The sample consists of a few hundred thousand distinct CDR3 sequences, 15% to 20% of them appearing once. The source material was peripheral blood. The receptors derive from an adult man with Graves' ophthalmopathy.

Many counts were recorded for this clonotype. The chain joins TRBV2 to TRBJ1-1; 8 bases agree with TRBD1. Germline lookup yields CDR1 SNHLY and CDR2 FYNNEI. J lost 5 bases, V lost 5 bases, and 4 bases had no gene match. This CDR3 is 13 amino acids long. CDR3 nucleotides: TGTGCCAGCAGTACAGGGGGAGAGACTGAAGCTTTCTTT. It codes for CASSTGGETEAFF. Based on the CDR3 plus reference TRBV2 and TRBJ1-1, the full variable domain is EPEVTQTPSHQVTQMGQEVILRCVPISNHLYFYWYRQILGQKVEFLVSFYNNEISEKSEIFDDQFSVERPDGSNFTLKIRSTKLEDSAMYFCASSTGGETEAFFGQGTRLTVV.

This clonotype was counted at least ten times. This may arise from a read error, as a much more abundant clone is one base away. This chain links TRBV6-5 with TRBJ2-7; D not certain. The CDR3 is 15 amino acids. Deletions cut 5 bases from V and 0 bases from J, with 14 bases between. Germline V lookup: CDR1 MNHEY, CDR2 SVGAGI. The CDR3: CASSPTVRTSYEQYF. For the CDR3, the DNA is TGTGCCAGCAGTCCCACTGTCCGGACCTCCTACGAGCAGTACTTC.

This clonotype has ten or more counts. This chain links TRBV27 with TRBJ1-1; 10 bases line up with TRBD1. CDR3 length: 19 amino acids. After removal of 5 bases from V and 1 base from J, the junction contained 16 bases not matched to a gene. Germline lookup yields CDR1 MNHEY and CDR2 SMNVEV (reference sequence). The CDR3: CASSGGTGAREIWNTEAFF. The CDR3, as DNA: TGTGCCAGCAGTGGGGGGACAGGGGCCCGCGAGATTTGGAACACTGAAGCTTTCTTT.

This clonotype came up many times. The chain employs TRBV2 and TRBJ1-5; D unresolved. The CDR3 contains 14 residues. The germline V gene has CDR1 SNHLY and CDR2 FYNNEI. Trimming took off 8 bases at V and 4 bases at J, with 15 bases between the two ends. The CDR3 DNA reads TGTGCCAGCCGGGGAGACACTTATAATCAGCCCCAGCATTTT. Translation gives CASRGDTYNQPQHF.

This clonotype was observed many times. The rearrangement joins TRBV5-1 to TRBJ2-5, with D perhaps being TRBD1 or TRBD2 (5 bases each). This CDR3 region has 17 residues. Trimming cost V 2 bases and J 5 bases, with 22 bases left between them. The germline gives CDR1 SGHRS, CDR2 YFSETQ. CDR3 nucleotides: TGCGCCAGCAGCTTCGCTGGCGGACGTGGGGGTTTCGAGACCCAGTACTTC. Its translation is CASSFAGGRGGFETQYF.

The sample holds many counts of this clonotype. This rearrangement joins TRBV6-5 to TRBJ2-5; D is ambiguous. The germline V gene has CDR1 MNHEY and CDR2 SVGAGI. The V end lost 11 bases, the J end lost 2 bases, and 12 bases lay between the germline ends. This CDR3 has 12 residues. The CDR3 coding sequence is TGTGCCGCGAAGGGTCAACAAGAGACCCAGTACTTC. It yields the protein CAAKGQQETQYF.

At least ten counts were recorded for this clonotype. The chain recombines TRBV12-3 or TRBV12-4 with TRBJ1-1; D remains ambiguous. Trimming shortened V by 4 bases and J by 4 bases, and 7 bases separated the two germline ends. The CDR3 consists of 12 residues. Here the CDR3 reads CASSSDSTEAFF. The CDR3 DNA follows: TGTGCCAGCAGTTCCGATAGCACTGAAGCTTTCTTT.

This clonotype was counted ten times or more. The chain employs TRBV2 and TRBJ1-3, with D hard to call. Germline CDR1 and CDR2: SNHLY and FYNNEI. CDR3 length: 16 amino acids. V was cut by 7 bases and J by 0 bases, with 16 bases left in between. The CDR3 bases are TGTGCCAGCATCAAGGGTGTCCGAAGCTCTGGAAACACCATATATTTT. It is translated as CASIKGVRSSGNTIYF.

This clonotype was detected many times. This chain connects TRBV20-1 to TRBJ2-7; D not certain. V lost 3 bases, J lost 4 bases, and 4 bases lay in between. Germline loops: CDR1 DFQATT, CDR2 SNEGSKA (reference sequence). This CDR3 is 10 amino acids long. Here the CDR3 reads CSARSYEQYF. In DNA, the CDR3 is TGCAGTGCTAGGTCTTACGAGCAGTACTTC.

This clonotype was counted many times. The CDR3, as DNA: TGTGCCAGCAGCCCGACAGGGGGAAATTCACCCCTCCACTTT. Translation: CASSPTGGNSPLHF. The chain recombines TRBV12-3 or TRBV12-4 with TRBJ1-6; 9 positions agree with TRBD1. V was pared by 6 bases and J by 7 bases, with 4 bases of the junction left unmatched. The CDR3 totals 14 residues.

The chain is built from TRBV28 and TRBJ1-2, with D unresolved. Deletions cut 3 bases from V and 8 bases from J, with 13 bases between. The V gene's germline CDR1 is MDHEN and CDR2 SYDVKM. The CDR3 covers 13 residues. CDR3 bases: TGTGCCAGCAGTTTGGAGGATCTTGGGGGCTACACCTTC. Its protein is CASSLEDLGGYTF.

This clonotype turned up a few times. The J gene is TRBJ1-2, the V gene TRBV6-5; 8 bases are a match to TRBD1. The CDR3 has 14 residues. V was pared by 2 bases and J by 2 bases, with 1 base of the junction left unmatched. Germline CDR1 MNHEY, CDR2 SVGAGI. Here the CDR3 reads CASSYGQGNYGYTF. CDR3 coding DNA: TGTGCCAGCAGTTACGGACAGGGCAACTATGGCTACACCTTC.

This chain joins TRBV6-5 and TRBJ2-5; 9 nucleotides match TRBD2. The junction had 3 bases not matched to a gene; V was cut back by 4 bases and J by 3 bases. The CDR3 contains 14 residues. Germline V CDR1 and CDR2: MNHEY, SVGAGI. CDR3 coding DNA: TGTGCCAGCAGTTCGGAGCGGGGGGAAGAGACCCAGTACTTC. Its translation: CASSSERGEETQYF.

This sequence joins TRBV19 and TRBJ1-5; D is undetermined. The CDR3 runs to 11 residues. The V gene's germline CDR1 is LNHDA and CDR2 SQIVND (reference sequence). Trimming took off 4 bases at V and 9 bases at J, with 7 bases between the two ends. This CDR3 is CASSTLRPQHF. The CDR3 region has the DNA TGTGCCAGTAGTACGTTACGGCCCCAGCATTTT.

This clonotype was seen ten or more times. This chain's CDR3 is CASSDSAGLLGQPQHF. In DNA form, the CDR3 reads TGTGCCAGCAGTGATTCGGCAGGATTACTTGGTCAGCCCCAGCATTTT. The V and J genes are TRBV2 and TRBJ1-5; D is unclear. Germline V gene sequence: CDR1 SNHLY, CDR2 FYNNEI. The CDR3 totals 16 residues. The V gene lost 3 bases and the J gene lost 6 bases, with 18 bases spanning the gap.

This clonotype was recorded many times. The chain links TRBV6-1 to TRBJ1-5; no definite D call. There are 12 residues in the CDR3. With 6 bases removed from V and 3 bases from J, the gap between germline ends came to 6 bases. CDR1 is MNHNS, CDR2 SASEGT, per germline. The CDR3 sequence is CASSGANQPQHF. CDR3 DNA sequence: TGTGCCAGCAGCGGAGCCAATCAGCCCCAGCATTTT.

This clonotype has a count of ten or more. J is TRBJ2-7 and V is TRBV12-3 or TRBV12-4; 8 bases align to TRBD1. The CDR3 contains 14 residues. The ends lost 6 bases at V and 7 bases at J; junction bases unmatched: 11. The CDR3 loop reads CASSPPGTGREQYF. CDR3 nucleotides: TGTGCCAGCAGCCCACCCGGGACAGGAAGGGAGCAGTACTTC.

This clonotype occurred many times. The chain employs TRBV29-1 and TRBJ1-5; 7 positions agree with TRBD1. CDR1 is SQVTM and CDR2 is ANQGSEA in the germline V gene. With 1 base clipped from V and 2 bases from J, the junction kept 8 bases outside the gene matches. The CDR3 covers 16 residues. DNA of the CDR3: TGCAGCGTTGAAGTGTCGACAGGGTGGGGCAATCAGCCCCAGCATTTT. Translated: CSVEVSTGWGNQPQHF.